This T cell receptor beta chain stems from a study of regulatory T cells in long-lasting Graves disease. Turning to the study itself: Freshly diagnosed Graves' patients had used antithyroid drugs for under 3 months. General study findings and limits: Owing to a sample size that was small, accuracy may have been reduced.

In building TCR beta libraries, iRepertoire HTBI primers were used together with Arm-PCR of CDR3 regions. TCRdb re-derived calls from the multiplex PCR reads in MiXCR, one entry per CDR3 protein. The sample has roughly 560,000 distinct CDR3 sequences, 12% seen once. Time point given: newly diagnosed GD, antithyroid drugs for less than 3 months. RNA from PBMCs was the source of the TCR library. Nine milliliters of peripheral blood went into EDTA tubes. This clonotype was picked up many times. Antigen: not known. This CDR3 is 14 amino acids long. The germline V gene has CDR1 LNHDA and CDR2 SQIVND (reference sequence). V lost 3 bases and J 8 bases, leaving 13 bases between the germline ends. This sample also belongs to another study, concerning T cells in Graves' hyperthyroidism and ophthalmopathy.

The source of this sequence is a woman in her 30s with Graves disease. The source was peripheral blood mononuclear cells (PBMCs), collected at new diagnosis, from a patient treated with antithyroid drugs. The chain uses TRBV19 and TRBJ1-4; tentative D call: TRBD1 (6 bases). The CDR3 sequence: CASSIGQGQEKLFF. The CDR3 region has the DNA TGTGCCAGTAGTATTGGGCAGGGACAAGAAAAACTGTTTTTT.